A selection of T cell receptor beta chains follows, all from one sample in a study of sequential checkpoint blockade in melanoma. Some clones are missing from TCRdb's copy, which holds only in-frame ones; the method was immunoSEQ multiplex PCR. The table has roughly 30,000 clones, nearly 85% seen once. This material consisted of CD8+ T cells sorted from blood (inferred from file names), taken from a patient given nivolumab and ipilimumab in sequence. The receptors shown here come from a human donor with melanoma. Each CDR3 is given with its conserved first and last residue. A D gene is named only where the DNA matches it firmly. Some rows mark clone size as missing; the rest say once, few, many or name a class of expanded clone.

NA	TRBV27	TRBJ1-5	NA	CASRSYSNQPQHF	TGTGCCAGCAGATCGTATAGCAATCAGCCCCAGCATTTT
NA	TRBV4-1	TRBJ2-2	NA	CASSQGGGLAGELFF	TGCGCCAGCAGCCAGGGCGGCGGGCTAGCCGGGGAGCTGTTTTTT
NA	TRBV4-1	TRBJ1-1	NA	CASSQDLRGTEAFF	TGTGCCAGCAGCCAAGATTTAAGGGGAACTGAAGCTTTCTTT
NA	TRBV15	TRBJ1-2	once	CATSRDRANYGYTF	TGTGCCACCAGCAGAGACAGGGCGAACTATGGCTACACCTTC
NA	TRBV19	TRBJ1-2	NA	CASTIQGVYGYTF	TGTGCCAGTACCATACAGGGAGTCTATGGCTACACCTTC
NA	TRBV6-5	TRBJ2-4	NA	CASLWGGARYF	TGTGCCAGCTTGTGGGGGGGCGCAAGGTACTTC
NA	TRBV7-2	TRBJ1-2	NA	CASSARQTYGYTF	TGTGCCAGCAGCGCCCGACAAACGTATGGCTACACCTTC
TRBD1	TRBV28	TRBJ1-1	few	CASGKGPGTENTEAFF	TGTGCCAGCGGAAAGGGACCCGGGACAGAAAACACTGAAGCTTTCTTT
TRBD1	TRBV2	TRBJ2-3	NA	CASRDTGGRSTDTQYF	TGTGCCAGCAGGGATACAGGGGGCAGGAGCACAGATACGCAGTATTTT
TRBD1	TRBV11-2	TRBJ2-3	NA	CASSPPTGWRDTQYF	TGTGCCAGCAGCCCCCCGACAGGGTGGAGAGATACGCAGTATTTT
NA	TRBV27	TRBJ2-1	NA	CASTPLSATYNEQFF	TGTGCCAGCACCCCACTTAGTGCTACGTACAATGAGCAGTTCTTC
TRBD1	TRBV4-3	TRBJ1-1	NA	CASSQYTGVTEAFF	TGCGCCAGCAGCCAGTACACAGGGGTAACTGAAGCTTTCTTT
TRBD2	TRBV5-1	TRBJ2-7	NA	CASRLETSGSSYEQYF	TGCGCCAGCAGGCTAGAGACTAGCGGGAGCTCCTACGAGCAGTACTTC
TRBD1	TRBV29-1	TRBJ1-2	NA	CSVDSLQGIYGYTF	TGCAGCGTTGACTCTTTACAGGGGATCTATGGCTACACCTTC
TRBD2	TRBV27	TRBJ2-7	NA	CASSARPGLGSYEQYF	TGTGCCAGCAGTGCTCGTCCGGGACTAGGGTCCTACGAGCAGTACTTC
TRBD1	TRBV9	TRBJ2-3	NA	CASSAGSGGVIDTQYF	TGTGCCAGCAGCGCAGGGTCAGGGGGAGTGATAGATACGCAGTATTTT
TRBD1	TRBV19	TRBJ2-5	NA	CASSSGTGVHETQYF	TGTGCCAGTTCATCCGGGACAGGGGTACACGAGACCCAGTACTTC
NA	TRBV7-8	TRBJ1-1	NA	CASSLVGGTVNTEAFF	TGTGCCAGCAGCTTAGTTGGAGGGACGGTGAACACTGAAGCTTTCTTT
NA	TRBV7-9	TRBJ2-5	NA	CASSLDGGKETQYF	TGTGCCAGCAGCTTAGACGGAGGGAAAGAGACCCAGTACTTC
NA	TRBV27	TRBJ2-7	NA	CASSFIPTGSYEQYF	TGTGCCAGCAGTTTCATTCCAACGGGGTCCTACGAGCAGTACTTC
TRBD1	TRBV5-5	TRBJ1-1	NA	CASSKSTGLFVTEAFF	TGTGCCAGCAGCAAATCGACAGGGTTGTTCGTTACTGAAGCTTTCTTT
TRBD1	TRBV11-2	TRBJ1-1	NA	CASSWDRGLDTEAFF	TGTGCCAGCAGCTGGGACAGGGGGCTGGACACTGAAGCTTTCTTT
NA	TRBV7-3	TRBJ2-1	NA	CASSLTGSNEQFF	TGTGCCAGCAGCTTAACCGGGAGCAATGAGCAGTTCTTC
TRBD1	TRBV4-1	TRBJ1-5	once	CASSQGDRGNQPQHF	TGCGCCAGCAGCCAGGGGGACAGGGGAAATCAGCCCCAGCATTTT
NA	TRBV4-3	TRBJ2-7	NA	CASSRDTTYEQYF	TGCGCCAGCAGCCGGGACACCACCTACGAGCAGTACTTC
NA	TRBV13	TRBJ2-5	NA	CASSLDSETQYF	TGTGCCAGCAGCTTAGACTCGGAGACCCAGTACTTC
NA	TRBV18	TRBJ1-1	NA	CASSPQAGTEAFF	TGTGCCAGCTCACCACAGGCAGGCACTGAAGCTTTCTTT
NA	TRBV5-8	TRBJ2-7	NA	CASRLITGTPTYEQYF	TGTGCCAGCAGGTTGATAACCGGGACACCGACCTACGAGCAGTACTTC
NA	TRBV6-6	TRBJ1-4	NA	CASTATPWNEKLFF	TGTGCCAGCACCGCTACCCCCTGGAATGAAAAACTGTTTTTT
TRBD2	TRBV19	TRBJ2-1	NA	CASSIVFAGGRSSYNEQFF	TGTGCCAGTAGTATAGTTTTTGCGGGAGGTCGAAGCTCCTACAATGAGCAGTTCTTC
TRBD1	TRBV27	TRBJ2-7	NA	CASSLLGTGREQYF	TGTGCCAGCAGTTTATTGGGGACAGGGCGCGAGCAGTACTTC
TRBD1	TRBV4-1	TRBJ2-1	NA	CASSQWTGRPYNEQFF	TGCGCCAGCAGCCAGTGGACAGGGCGACCGTACAATGAGCAGTTCTTC
TRBD2	TRBV19	TRBJ2-3	NA	CASSGSGSSTDTQYF	TGTGCCAGTAGTGGTAGCGGGAGTTCGACAGATACGCAGTATTTT
NA	TRBV10-3	TRBJ2-7	NA	CAISDSGGGSLSEQYF	TGTGCCATCAGTGATTCGGGCGGAGGGTCCCTTTCCGAGCAGTACTTC
NA	TRBV4-3	TRBJ2-7	once	CASSPLSGGKVDEQYF	TGCGCCAGCAGCCCCTTGAGTGGAGGGAAGGTCGACGAGCAGTACTTC
NA	TRBV5-1	TRBJ2-3	NA	CASSLWGATDTQYF	TGCGCCAGCAGCTTGTGGGGAGCCACAGATACGCAGTATTTT
TRBD2	TRBV7-2	TRBJ2-7	NA	CASSLSGGSYDEQYF	TGTGCCAGCAGTTTATCGGGGGGAAGTTACGACGAGCAGTACTTC
TRBD1	TRBV27	TRBJ2-5	NA	CASKPISTGLQETQYF	TGTGCCAGCAAACCGATCTCGACAGGGCTCCAAGAGACCCAGTACTTC
TRBD2	TRBV27	TRBJ2-7	NA	CASSLTSGRYEQYF	TGTGCCAGCAGTTTAACTAGCGGGAGGTACGAGCAGTACTTC
NA	TRBV7-2	TRBJ1-1	NA	CASSLWTGTEAFF	TGTGCCAGCAGCCTCTGGACGGGAACTGAAGCTTTCTTT
NA	TRBV7-3	TRBJ2-3	NA	CASMGAGASTDTQYF	TGTGCCAGCATGGGGGCGGGCGCATCTACAGATACGCAGTATTTT
TRBD2	TRBV6-4	TRBJ2-5	NA	CASSDTTSAAQYF	TGTGCCAGCAGTGACACGACTAGCGCGGCCCAGTACTTC
NA	TRBV29-1	TRBJ1-5	NA	CSVRGREGQPQHF	TGCAGCGTTCGCGGCAGGGAAGGTCAGCCCCAGCATTTT
NA	TRBV28	TRBJ1-1	NA	CASSFADRGEAFF	TGTGCCAGCAGCTTTGCTGACCGGGGTGAAGCTTTCTTT
TRBD1	TRBV2	TRBJ2-1	NA	CASGDRGRRGKGNEQFF	TGTGCCAGCGGTGACAGGGGGCGCAGGGGGAAAGGTAATGAGCAGTTCTTC
TRBD1	TRBV28	TRBJ1-5	once	CASSFSYRGANQPQHF	TGTGCCAGCAGTTTTAGTTACAGGGGGGCCAATCAGCCCCAGCATTTT
TRBD2	TRBV4-3	TRBJ2-7	once	CASSQDWGGFGEQYF	TGCGCCAGCAGCCAAGATTGGGGGGGATTCGGCGAGCAGTACTTC
NA	TRBV12-5	TRBJ2-5	NA	CASGPGLSYEETQYF	TGTGCTAGTGGTCCCGGGTTATCCTACGAAGAGACCCAGTACTTC
TRBD1	TRBV2	TRBJ2-7	NA	CASSTGGSYYEQYF	TGTGCCAGCTCCACAGGGGGCTCTTACTACGAGCAGTACTTC
TRBD2	TRBV11-1	TRBJ2-5	NA	CASSPLAGGPSETQYF	TGTGCCAGCAGCCCCCTAGCGGGAGGGCCCTCTGAGACCCAGTACTTC
TRBD1	TRBV2	TRBJ1-2	once	CAPYRGIYGYTF	TGTGCCCCCTACAGGGGAATCTATGGCTACACCTTC
TRBD1	TRBV5-4	TRBJ1-2	NA	CASSQGWDRGLGYTF	TGTGCCAGCAGCCAGGGATGGGACAGGGGCCTTGGCTACACCTTC
TRBD2	TRBV6-6	TRBJ2-7	NA	CASSPGLAGYYEQYF	TGTGCCAGCAGTCCAGGACTAGCGGGATACTACGAGCAGTACTTC
NA	TRBV6-1	TRBJ1-1	NA	CASGRGENTEAFF	TGTGCCAGCGGGCGCGGGGAGAACACTGAAGCTTTCTTT
NA	TRBV28	TRBJ2-7	NA	CASSPRQSSYEQYF	TGTGCCAGCAGTCCCCGACAGAGCTCCTACGAGCAGTACTTC